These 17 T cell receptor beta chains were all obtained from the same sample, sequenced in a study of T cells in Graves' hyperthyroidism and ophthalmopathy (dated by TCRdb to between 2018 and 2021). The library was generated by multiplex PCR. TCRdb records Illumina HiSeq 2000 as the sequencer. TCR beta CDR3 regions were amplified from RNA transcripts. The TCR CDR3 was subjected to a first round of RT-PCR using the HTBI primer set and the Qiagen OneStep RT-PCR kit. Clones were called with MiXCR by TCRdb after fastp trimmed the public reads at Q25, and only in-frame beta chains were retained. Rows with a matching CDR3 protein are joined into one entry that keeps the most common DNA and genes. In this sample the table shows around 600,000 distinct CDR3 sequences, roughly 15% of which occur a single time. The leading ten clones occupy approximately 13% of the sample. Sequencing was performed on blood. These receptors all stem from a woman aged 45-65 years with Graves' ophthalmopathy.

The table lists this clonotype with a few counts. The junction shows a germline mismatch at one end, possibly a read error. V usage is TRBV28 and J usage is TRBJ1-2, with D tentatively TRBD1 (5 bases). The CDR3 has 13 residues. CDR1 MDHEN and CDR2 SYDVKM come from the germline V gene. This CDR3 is CAGSRTGAGGYTF. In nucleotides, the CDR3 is TGTGCCGGCAGTCGCACAGGCGCTGGAGGCTACACCTTC.

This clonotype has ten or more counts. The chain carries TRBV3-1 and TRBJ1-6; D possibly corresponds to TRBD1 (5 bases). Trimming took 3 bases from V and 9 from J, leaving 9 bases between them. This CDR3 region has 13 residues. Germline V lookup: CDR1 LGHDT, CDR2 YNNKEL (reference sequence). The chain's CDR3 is CASSQGVGSPLHF. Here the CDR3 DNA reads TGTGCCAGCAGCCAGGGGGTAGGTTCACCCCTCCACTTT.

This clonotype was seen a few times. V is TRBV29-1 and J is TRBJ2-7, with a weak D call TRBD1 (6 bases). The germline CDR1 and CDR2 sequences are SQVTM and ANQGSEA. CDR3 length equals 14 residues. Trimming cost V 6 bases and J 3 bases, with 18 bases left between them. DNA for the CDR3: TGCAGCGTGCTCGGGGACATCGTCGGCTACGAGCAGTACTTC. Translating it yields CSVLGDIVGYEQYF.

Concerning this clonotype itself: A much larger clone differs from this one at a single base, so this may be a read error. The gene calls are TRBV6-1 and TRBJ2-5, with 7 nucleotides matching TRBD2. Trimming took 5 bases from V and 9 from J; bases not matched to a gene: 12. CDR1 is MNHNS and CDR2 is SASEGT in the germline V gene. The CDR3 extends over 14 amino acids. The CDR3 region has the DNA TGTGCCAGCAGTCCATGGACAAGCGGGGAGGCCCAGTACTTC. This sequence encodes CASSPWTSGEAQYF.

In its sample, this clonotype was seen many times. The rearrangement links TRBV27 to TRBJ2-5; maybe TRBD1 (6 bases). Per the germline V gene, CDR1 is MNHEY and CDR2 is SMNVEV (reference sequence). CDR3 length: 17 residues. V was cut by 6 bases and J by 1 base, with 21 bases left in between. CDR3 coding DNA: TGTGCCAGCAGGATAAAGGGGGTCCCCGCATCCCAAGAGACCCAGTACTTC. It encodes CASRIKGVPASQETQYF.

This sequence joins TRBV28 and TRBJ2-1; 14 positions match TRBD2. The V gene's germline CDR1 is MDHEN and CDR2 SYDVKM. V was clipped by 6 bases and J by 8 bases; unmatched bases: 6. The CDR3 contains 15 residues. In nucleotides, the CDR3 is TGTGCCAGCAGGGCCGGGACTAGCGGGAGCTATGAGCAGTTCTTC. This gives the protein CASRAGTSGSYEQFF. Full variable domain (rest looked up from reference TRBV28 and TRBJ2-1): DVKVTQSSRYLVKRTGEKVFLECVQDMDHENMFWYRQDPGLGLRLIYFSYDVKMKEKGDIPEGYSVSREKKERFSLILESASTNQTSMYLCASRAGTSGSYEQFFGPGTRLTVL.

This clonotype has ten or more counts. The CDR3 DNA reads as TGCGCCAGCAGCTTGTATCCACCTGGAGGGAGCTCCTACGAGCAGTACTTC. This codes for CASSLYPPGGSSYEQYF. The chain has TRBV5-1 and TRBJ2-7; TRBD2 might be the D (6 bases). CDR1 is SGHRS, CDR2 YFSETQ, per germline. V shed 1 base and J shed 0 bases, with 17 bases lying between them. The length of the CDR3 is 17 residues. The full variable domain, completed using reference TRBV5-1 and TRBJ2-7, is KAGVTQTPRYLIKTRGQQVTLSCSPISGHRSVSWYQQTPGQGLQFLFEYFSETQRNKGNFPGRFSGRQFSNSRSEMNVSTLELGDSALYLCASSLYPPGGSSYEQYFGPGTRLTVT.

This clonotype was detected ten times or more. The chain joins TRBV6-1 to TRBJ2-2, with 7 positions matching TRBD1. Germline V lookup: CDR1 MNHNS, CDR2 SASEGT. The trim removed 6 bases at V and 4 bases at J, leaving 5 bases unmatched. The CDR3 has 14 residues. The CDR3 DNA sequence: TGTGCCAGCAGACGGGACAGAGCCACCGGGGAGCTGTTTTTT. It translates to CASRRDRATGELFF.

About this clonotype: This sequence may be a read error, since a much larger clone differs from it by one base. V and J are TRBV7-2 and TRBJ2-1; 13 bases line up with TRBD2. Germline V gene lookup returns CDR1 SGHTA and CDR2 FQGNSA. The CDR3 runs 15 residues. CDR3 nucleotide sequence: TGTGCCAGCAGCGAACTAGCGGGAGGGAACAATGGGCAGTTCTTC. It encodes CASSELAGGNNGQFF.

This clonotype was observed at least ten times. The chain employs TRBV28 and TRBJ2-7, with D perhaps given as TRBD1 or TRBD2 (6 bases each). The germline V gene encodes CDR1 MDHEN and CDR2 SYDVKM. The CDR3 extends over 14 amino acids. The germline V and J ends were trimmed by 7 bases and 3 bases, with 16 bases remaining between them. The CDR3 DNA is TGTGCCAGCACCTCTAGGGGGGCACACTACGAGCAGTACTTC. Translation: CASTSRGAHYEQYF.

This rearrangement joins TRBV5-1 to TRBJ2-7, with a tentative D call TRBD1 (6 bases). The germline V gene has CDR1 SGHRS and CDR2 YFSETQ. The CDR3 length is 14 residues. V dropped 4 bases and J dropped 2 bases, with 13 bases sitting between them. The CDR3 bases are TGCGCCAGCAGCCTCCGACAGGACCCCTACGAGCAGTACTTC. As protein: CASSLRQDPYEQYF.

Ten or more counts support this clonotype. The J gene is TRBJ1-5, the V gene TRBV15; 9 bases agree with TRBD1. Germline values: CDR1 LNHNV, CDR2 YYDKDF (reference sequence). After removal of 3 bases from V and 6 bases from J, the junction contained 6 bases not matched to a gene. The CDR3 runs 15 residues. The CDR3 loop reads CATSSDRGYGQPQHF. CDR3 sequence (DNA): TGTGCCACCAGCAGCGACAGGGGGTATGGTCAGCCCCAGCATTTT.

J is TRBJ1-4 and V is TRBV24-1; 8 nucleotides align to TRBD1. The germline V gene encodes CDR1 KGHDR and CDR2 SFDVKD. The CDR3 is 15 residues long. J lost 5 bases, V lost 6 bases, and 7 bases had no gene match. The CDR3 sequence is CATSPGQALNEKLFF. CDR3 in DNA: TGTGCCACCAGTCCGGGACAGGCCTTAAATGAAAAACTGTTTTTT.

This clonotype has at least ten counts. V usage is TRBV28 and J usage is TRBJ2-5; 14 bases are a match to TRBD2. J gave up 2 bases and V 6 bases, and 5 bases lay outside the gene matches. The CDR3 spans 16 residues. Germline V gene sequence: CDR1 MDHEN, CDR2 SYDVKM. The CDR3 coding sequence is TGTGCCAGCAGCCTGGGACTAGCGGGAGATCAAGAGACCCAGTACTTC. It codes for CASSLGLAGDQETQYF.

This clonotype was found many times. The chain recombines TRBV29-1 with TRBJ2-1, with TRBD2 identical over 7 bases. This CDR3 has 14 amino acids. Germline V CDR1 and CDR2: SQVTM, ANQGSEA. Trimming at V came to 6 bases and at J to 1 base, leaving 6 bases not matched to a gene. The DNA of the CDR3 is TGCAGCGTCAAAGCGGGAAGATCCTACAATGAGCAGTTCTTC. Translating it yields CSVKAGRSYNEQFF.

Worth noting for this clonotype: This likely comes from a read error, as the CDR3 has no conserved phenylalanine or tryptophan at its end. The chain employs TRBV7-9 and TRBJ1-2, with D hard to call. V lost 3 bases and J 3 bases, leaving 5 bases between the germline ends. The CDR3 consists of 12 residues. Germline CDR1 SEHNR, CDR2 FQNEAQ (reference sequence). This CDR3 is CASSFSYYGYTS. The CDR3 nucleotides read TGTGCCAGCAGCTTCTCCTACTATGGCTACACCTCC.

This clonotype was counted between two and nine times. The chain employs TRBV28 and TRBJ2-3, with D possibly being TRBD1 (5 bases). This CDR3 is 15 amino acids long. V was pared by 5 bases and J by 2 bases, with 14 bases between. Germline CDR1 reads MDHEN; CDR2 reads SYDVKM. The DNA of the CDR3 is TGTGCCAGCAGTCTTTGGCAGGGATTCACAGATACGCAGTATTTT. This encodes CASSLWQGFTDTQYF.